This T cell receptor beta chain was recovered during a study of radiation and T cells in renal cell carcinoma. The wider study: Nephrectomy followed 15 Gy stereotactic body radiation by 4 weeks.

Libraries were prepared by immunoSEQ multiplex PCR; TCRdb keeps only in-frame clonotypes and omits some of them. The table lists 150,000 or so clones, around 90% of them singletons, with 4.1% in the top ten. Study-level points and caveats: Top tumor clonotypes rose in blood 2 weeks post-radiation, then contracted.

Described time point: baseline pretreatment blood. The treatment was: 15 Gy SBRT to primary tumor, nephrectomy 4 weeks later. Blood was sampled at baseline, 2 weeks and 4 weeks after SBRT. Clear cell pathology was present in this patient's renal cell carcinoma. In regard to this clone: What it recognizes is unknown.

This clonotype originated in a woman between 70 and 85 years old with renal cell carcinoma. The source was blood, collected from a patient whose treatment included radiotherapy and nephrectomy.

In nucleotides, the CDR3 is TGTGCCAGCAGTTCCCCACAGACACCGGGAAACACCATATATTTT. Protein product: CASSSPQTPGNTIYF. The J gene is TRBJ1-3, the V gene TRBV6-5; D not resolved. Germline V gene lookup returns CDR1 MNHEY and CDR2 SVGAGI. With 4 bases removed from V and 4 bases from J, the gap between germline ends came to 14 bases. CDR3 size: 15 residues.